The 7 T cell receptor beta chains in this list originate from one sample, sequenced in a study of T cell changes during pregnancy in multiple sclerosis. TCRdb's table, derived via immunoSEQ multiplex PCR, lists solely in-frame clones and lacks some. The sample shows about 59,000 clones, roughly 90% of them seen only once. The source material was peripheral blood, sampled in the third trimester of pregnancy. Source of these receptors: a female donor in good health, enrolled as a control in a pregnancy study.

This chain joins TRBV6-5 and TRBJ1-2; D may be TRBD1 (5 bases). With 7 bases removed from V and 3 bases from J, the gap between germline ends came to 15 bases. The CDR3 covers 14 residues. Germline CDR1 reads MNHEY; CDR2 reads SVGAGI. CDR3 loop: CASTQGSGYYGYTF. In nucleotides, the CDR3 is TGTGCCAGCACCCAAGGATCAGGGTACTATGGCTACACCTTC.

V is TRBV6-6 and J is TRBJ2-3, with D tentatively TRBD1 (5 bases). The CDR3 length is 13 residues. The V end was cut by 8 bases, the J end by 1 base, with 10 bases between. Germline lookup yields CDR1 MNHNY and CDR2 SVGAGI (reference sequence). CDR3 sequence: CASCIQGTDTQYF. In nucleotides, the CDR3 is TGTGCCAGCTGTATACAGGGCACAGATACGCAGTATTTT.

A single count supports this clone. This chain joins TRBV4-2 and TRBJ2-1; 11 bases agree with TRBD2. This CDR3 contains 16 residues. V trimming: 4 bases; J trimming: 7 bases; junction bases outside the gene matches: 9. The germline gives CDR1 LGHNA, CDR2 YNFKEQ. The CDR3 region is CASSLVAGGPRNEQFF. The CDR3 nucleotides are TGTGCCAGCAGCCTAGTAGCGGGGGGGCCGAGGAATGAGCAGTTCTTC.

The chain employs TRBV27 and TRBJ2-6, with 9 bases that match TRBD1. Losses at the gene ends were 5 bases for V and 4 bases for J; bases not matched to a gene: 6. From germline, CDR1 is MNHEY and CDR2 SMNVEV (reference sequence). This CDR3 has 16 residues. The CDR3 region has the DNA TGTGCCAGCAGTGCCCACAGGGGGCGGGGGGCCAACGTCCTGACTTTC. This codes for CASSAHRGRGANVLTF.

The chain recombines TRBV5-1 with TRBJ2-2, with 9 bases lining up with TRBD1. J lost 1 base, V lost 5 bases, and 0 bases had no gene match. Germline CDR1 reads SGHRS; CDR2 reads YFSETQ. The CDR3 runs to 14 residues. As DNA, the CDR3 is TGCGCCAGCAGGGGACAGGGGAACACCGGGGAGCTGTTTTTT. As protein: CASRGQGNTGELFF. The variable domain in full, completed from reference TRBV5-1 and TRBJ2-2, reads KAGVTQTPRYLIKTRGQQVTLSCSPISGHRSVSWYQQTPGQGLQFLFEYFSETQRNKGNFPGRFSGRQFSNSRSEMNVSTLELGDSALYLCASRGQGNTGELFFGEGSRLTVL.

The chain employs TRBV5-1 and TRBJ2-3, with 9 nucleotides matching TRBD1. Germline loops: CDR1 SGHRS, CDR2 YFSETQ. Trimming took 5 bases from V and 4 from J; bases not matched to a gene: 11. The CDR3 runs to 16 residues. CDR3 in amino acids: CASRFNPGQGPDTQYF. CDR3 bases: TGCGCCAGCAGATTCAATCCGGGACAGGGACCAGATACGCAGTATTTT.

The rearrangement uses TRBV28 and TRBJ1-2; TRBD1 might be the D (5 bases). This CDR3 has 11 residues. Trimming took 8 bases from V and 8 from J, leaving 12 bases between them. Germline V gives CDR1 MDHEN, CDR2 SYDVKM. CDR3 nucleotides: TGTGCCAGCGGCAGGGAGGGGGGCTACACCTTC. Translated: CASGREGGYTF.